The TCR beta chain described here comes from a study of vaccination and CD4 T cells after COVID-19. Study-wide context: Sampling that followed vaccination took place a median approximately 72 days after dose two, within a range of 14 to 241. Study-wide points: A relatively small number of convalescent patients were studied, and no early post-infection timepoints were included.

The germline gives CDR1 LNHDA, CDR2 SQIVND (reference sequence). CDR3 size: 18 residues. V was trimmed by 7 bases and J by 3 bases, leaving 27 bases between them. Treatment specified: approximately 11-day PBMC culture with coronavirus spike peptide pools or control peptides (ViraFEST assay). Before TCRs were sequenced, ViraFEST expanded antigen-specific T cells with peptide pools. Culture conditions combined fewer than 2.5 million PBMCs per well with around 9.7 IU/ml IL-2 and around 9.5 ug/ml peptide pools. The Oncomine TCR Beta short-read assay was what sequenced the DNA obtained from cultured CD4+ T cells. TCRdb re-derived calls from the PCR reads in MiXCR, one entry per CDR3 protein. The sample consists of approximately 14,000 distinct CDR3 sequences, 28% of them appearing once. This clonotype was seen a handful of times. Antigen unknown.

The chain joins TRBV19 to TRBJ1-2; D remains unclear. Sequenced: cultured CD4+ T cells from blood. The sequence was collected from a human donor with COVID-19. CDR3 sequence: CASTKAVRSGVTDYGYTF. Written as DNA, the CDR3 is TGTGCCAGTACTAAAGCGGTGAGGTCAGGTGTAACAGACTATGGCTACACCTTC.